A selection of T cell receptor beta chains follows, all from one sample in a study of cytomegalovirus exposure and HLA in healthy donors. The table came from immunoSEQ multiplex PCR; TCRdb's copy has only in-frame clones and leaves some out. The sample includes over 60,000 clones, 90% to 95% of them seen just once. Sequenced input: PBMCs. The receptors were sampled from a man between 18 and 35 years old in good health and CMV-seronegative. Each CDR3 is given with its conserved first and last residue. Each record gives: CDR3 protein, CDR3 DNA, V gene, D gene, J gene, clone size. A D gene is named only where the DNA matches it firmly. Size is omitted from some rows. Given values are once, few, many or a class for expanded clones.

CDR3: CASASATNEKLFF; DNA: TGTGCTAGTGCCTCCGCAACTAATGAAAAACTGTTTTTT; V: TRBV12-5; D: -; J: TRBJ1-4; size: -
CDR3: CASSSPGQGGDNYGYTF; DNA: TGTGCCAGTAGTTCCCCGGGACAGGGAGGTGATAACTATGGCTACACCTTC; V: TRBV19; D: TRBD1; J: TRBJ1-2; size: -
CDR3: CASSRGRYGYTF; DNA: TGTGCCAGCAGTCGGGGAAGGTATGGCTACACCTTC; V: TRBV28; D: -; J: TRBJ1-2; size: -
CDR3: CAWSARDRGRSSGNTIYF; DNA: TGTGCCTGGAGCGCCCGGGACAGGGGACGGAGCTCTGGAAACACCATATATTTT; V: TRBV30; D: TRBD1; J: TRBJ1-3; size: -
CDR3: CAASGKQMNTEAFF; DNA: TGTGCCGCCTCAGGAAAGCAGATGAACACTGAAGCTTTCTTT; V: TRBV28; D: -; J: TRBJ1-1; size: -
CDR3: CASSLDRYGYTF; DNA: TGTGCCAGCAGCTTAGACAGATATGGCTACACCTTC; V: TRBV7-8; D: -; J: TRBJ1-2; size: -
CDR3: CAWSAPGGGETQYF; DNA: TGTGCCTGGAGTGCTCCGGGGGGGGGAGAGACCCAGTACTTC; V: TRBV30; D: TRBD2; J: TRBJ2-5; size: once
CDR3: CASSLRGARTDTQYF; DNA: TGTGCCAGCAGTCTGCGGGGGGCCCGCACAGATACGCAGTATTTT; V: TRBV27; D: TRBD2; J: TRBJ2-3; size: -
CDR3: CASSPGQRETQYF; DNA: TGCGCCAGCAGCCCGGGACAGAGAGAGACCCAGTACTTC; V: TRBV4-3; D: TRBD1; J: TRBJ2-5; size: -
CDR3: CASSPSGADKQYF; DNA: TGCGCCAGCAGCCCGAGCGGGGCGGACAAGCAGTACTTC; V: TRBV4-1; D: TRBD2; J: TRBJ2-7; size: once
CDR3: CASLQGYEQYF; DNA: TGTGCCTCTTTGCAGGGCTACGAGCAGTACTTC; V: TRBV30; D: -; J: TRBJ2-7; size: -
CDR3: CASSSSSGVRTDTQYF; DNA: TGTGCCAGCAGTTCCTCTAGCGGGGTCCGCACAGATACGCAGTATTTT; V: TRBV6-5; D: TRBD2; J: TRBJ2-3; size: -
CDR3: CASSLRAADYTGELFF; DNA: TGTGCCAGCAGCTTAAGAGCGGCAGATTACACCGGGGAGCTGTTTTTT; V: TRBV7-3; D: -; J: TRBJ2-2; size: -
CDR3: CASSQDRDTQYF; DNA: TGTGCCAGCAGCCAAGACCGAGATACGCAGTATTTT; V: TRBV4-2; D: -; J: TRBJ2-3; size: -
CDR3: CASSFHRDPGAKNIQYF; DNA: TGTGCCAGCAGTTTTCACAGGGACCCCGGAGCCAAAAACATTCAGTACTTC; V: TRBV27; D: -; J: TRBJ2-4; size: -
CDR3: CSVEDWRGNTEAFF; DNA: TGCAGCGTTGAAGACTGGAGGGGAAACACTGAAGCTTTCTTT; V: TRBV29-1; D: -; J: TRBJ1-1; size: -
CDR3: CASSRGQTPNTEAFF; DNA: TGTGCCAGTAGTAGGGGACAGACACCGAACACTGAAGCTTTCTTT; V: TRBV19; D: TRBD1; J: TRBJ1-1; size: -
CDR3: CASSIFPGTGMYEQYF; DNA: TGTGCCAGTAGTATTTTCCCTGGGACAGGGATGTACGAGCAGTACTTC; V: TRBV19; D: TRBD1; J: TRBJ2-7; size: -
CDR3: CASSFQTGAGNTIYF; DNA: TGTGCCAGCAGCTTTCAGACAGGGGCAGGAAACACCATATATTTT; V: TRBV7-9; D: TRBD1; J: TRBJ1-3; size: -
CDR3: CASSQGKGILNQPQHF; DNA: TGCGCCAGCAGCCAAGGAAAGGGGATACTCAATCAGCCCCAGCATTTT; V: TRBV4-3; D: -; J: TRBJ1-5; size: -
CDR3: CASSTPGQDRHEQYF; DNA: TGTGCCAGTAGTACCCCGGGACAGGATCGTCACGAGCAGTACTTC; V: TRBV19; D: TRBD1; J: TRBJ2-7; size: -
CDR3: CASGLGHRGGELFF; DNA: TGTGCTAGTGGTTTGGGACACCGGGGCGGGGAGCTGTTTTTT; V: TRBV12-5; D: -; J: TRBJ2-2; size: once
CDR3: CASSLDRGHTEAFF; DNA: TGTGCCAGCAGTCTCGACAGGGGGCACACTGAAGCTTTCTTT; V: TRBV6-1; D: TRBD1; J: TRBJ1-1; size: -
CDR3: CASSFTAGTEAFF; DNA: TGTGCCAGCAGCTTTACGGCGGGCACTGAAGCTTTCTTT; V: TRBV5-6; D: -; J: TRBJ1-1; size: -
CDR3: CASSYPGTGNTDTQYF; DNA: TGTGCCAGCAGTTACCCCGGGACAGGGAACACAGATACGCAGTATTTT; V: TRBV6-6; D: TRBD1; J: TRBJ2-3; size: -
CDR3: CSASGYTF; DNA: TGCAGCGCGAGTGGCTACACCTTC; V: TRBV29-1; D: -; J: TRBJ1-2; size: -
CDR3: CASRTPRQGLIFRGYNEQFF; DNA: TGTGCCAGCAGGACCCCGAGACAGGGGCTTATTTTTCGAGGTTACAATGAGCAGTTCTTC; V: TRBV27; D: TRBD1; J: TRBJ2-1; size: -
CDR3: CAWSGGHLRRETQYF; DNA: TGTGCCTGGAGCGGGGGGCACCTGAGACGAGAGACCCAGTACTTC; V: TRBV30; D: -; J: TRBJ2-5; size: -
CDR3: CASSLRGKTGEKLFF; DNA: TGTGCCAGCAGCTTAAGGGGTAAGACAGGGGAAAAACTGTTTTTT; V: TRBV7-3; D: TRBD1; J: TRBJ1-4; size: -
CDR3: CAISESGVNTEAFF; DNA: TGTGCCATCAGTGAGTCGGGAGTGAACACTGAAGCTTTCTTT; V: TRBV10-3; D: -; J: TRBJ1-1; size: -
CDR3: CASSLYVGGTEAFF; DNA: TGTGCCAGCAGCTTATATGTAGGGGGCACTGAAGCTTTCTTT; V: TRBV5-6; D: -; J: TRBJ1-1; size: -
CDR3: CASSLGGLSTGYTF; DNA: TGTGCCAGCAGTTTAGGGGGCCTTTCGACTGGCTACACCTTC; V: TRBV7-6; D: TRBD1; J: TRBJ1-2; size: -
CDR3: CASSGPGRSTDTQYF; DNA: TGTGCCAGCAGCGGCCCGGGGAGGAGTACAGATACGCAGTATTTT; V: TRBV5-4; D: -; J: TRBJ2-3; size: -
CDR3: CASSLSVNTEAFF; DNA: TGTGCTAGCAGCTTATCAGTGAACACTGAAGCTTTCTTT; V: TRBV7-7; D: -; J: TRBJ1-1; size: once
CDR3: CASSQDLGGETQYF; DNA: TGTGCCAGCAGCCAAGATTTAGGGGGAGAGACCCAGTACTTC; V: TRBV14; D: -; J: TRBJ2-5; size: once
CDR3: CASRFLQTGESVPGELFF; DNA: TGCGCCAGCAGATTTTTGCAAACAGGGGAGAGCGTCCCCGGGGAGCTGTTTTTT; V: TRBV5-1; D: TRBD1; J: TRBJ2-2; size: -
CDR3: CASSLATLAGGEQYF; DNA: TGTGCCAGCAGCTTAGCGACACTAGCGGGGGGTGAGCAGTACTTC; V: TRBV7-2; D: TRBD2; J: TRBJ2-7; size: once
CDR3: CAWSGRGNEKLFF; DNA: TGTGCCTGGAGTGGCAGGGGGAATGAAAAACTGTTTTTT; V: TRBV30; D: TRBD1; J: TRBJ1-4; size: -
CDR3: CASSPMTSGGRNEQFF; DNA: TGTGCCAGCAGCCCAATGACTAGCGGGGGCCGGAATGAGCAGTTCTTC; V: TRBV5-6; D: TRBD2; J: TRBJ2-1; size: -
CDR3: CASSPSEEGTNQPQHF; DNA: TGTGCCAGCAGCCCCTCGGAAGAGGGCACCAATCAGCCCCAGCATTTT; V: TRBV9; D: -; J: TRBJ1-5; size: -
CDR3: CASSSMSGGAGDTQYF; DNA: TGTGCCAGCAGCTCCATGAGCGGGGGGGCCGGAGATACGCAGTATTTT; V: TRBV11-2; D: TRBD2; J: TRBJ2-3; size: -
CDR3: CASSMVGTGVLSPEAFF; DNA: TGTGCCAGTAGTATGGTAGGGACAGGGGTCCTCTCGCCTGAAGCTTTCTTT; V: TRBV19; D: TRBD1; J: TRBJ1-1; size: -
CDR3: CASTGGGSYEQYF; DNA: TGTGCCAGCACCGGGGGGGGGTCCTACGAGCAGTACTTC; V: TRBV6-5; D: TRBD2; J: TRBJ2-7; size: once
CDR3: CASSFYEGDEQFF; DNA: TGTGCCAGCAGCTTCTACGAGGGAGATGAGCAGTTCTTC; V: TRBV7-2; D: -; J: TRBJ2-1; size: -
CDR3: CASSVGPIGYTEAFF; DNA: TGTGCCAGCAGCGTAGGTCCGATCGGGTACACTGAAGCTTTCTTT; V: TRBV9; D: -; J: TRBJ1-1; size: -
CDR3: CASSELDLLANYGYTF; DNA: TGTGCCAGCAGTGAACTTGACCTCCTAGCTAACTATGGCTACACCTTC; V: TRBV6-1; D: -; J: TRBJ1-2; size: -
CDR3: CASSFEGSQPQHF; DNA: TGTGCCAGCAGTTTCGAAGGTAGCCAGCCCCAGCATTTT; V: TRBV7-8; D: -; J: TRBJ1-5; size: -
CDR3: CASSVLQGTNYGYTF; DNA: TGTGCCAGTAGTGTACTACAGGGAACTAACTATGGCTACACCTTC; V: TRBV19; D: -; J: TRBJ1-2; size: -